This T cell receptor (beta chain) was sequenced for a study of beta chain features in type 1 diabetes. Background on the study: On cell yields, gender and age, patients and healthy donors were similar. Study-level findings and limits: Across all four CD4+ subsets, people with type 1 diabetes showed modestly shorter TCRB CDR3s.

This clone was picked up a small number of times. What it recognizes is unknown. TCRB transcripts that were expressed got sequenced, as all of the isolated RNA had been reverse transcribed. Sequencing was performed with immunoSEQ multiplex PCR; in TCRdb, only in-frame clones are kept and a portion is missing. This table has approximately 250,000 clones, around 14% appearing once. Trimming removed 6 bases from V and 4 bases from J, with 10 bases in between. Looked up from germline, CDR1 is SNHLY and CDR2 is FYNNEI. The CDR3 length is 13 residues. V gene TRBV2 combines with J gene TRBJ1-5, with D possibly matching TRBD1 (5 bases). This receptor was identified in a woman in her 40s in good health. Sequencing was performed on naive CD4+ T cells from blood. In nucleotides, the CDR3 is TGTGCCAGCAGGTCTCGGGGGAATCAGCCCCAGCATTTT. Translated, it gives CASRSRGNQPQHF.